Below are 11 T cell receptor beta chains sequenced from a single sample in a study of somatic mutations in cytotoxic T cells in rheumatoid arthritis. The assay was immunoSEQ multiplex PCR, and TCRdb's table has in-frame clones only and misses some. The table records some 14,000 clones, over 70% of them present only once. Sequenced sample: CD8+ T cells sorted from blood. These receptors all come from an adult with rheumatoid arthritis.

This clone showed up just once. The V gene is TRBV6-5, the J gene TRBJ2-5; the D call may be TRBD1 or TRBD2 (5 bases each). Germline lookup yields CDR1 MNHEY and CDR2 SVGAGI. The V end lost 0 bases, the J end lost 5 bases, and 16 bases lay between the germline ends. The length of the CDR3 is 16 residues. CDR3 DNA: TGTGCCAGCAGTTACTCTGTGGGACGGCCGCAGGAGACCCAGTACTTC. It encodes CASSYSVGRPQETQYF.

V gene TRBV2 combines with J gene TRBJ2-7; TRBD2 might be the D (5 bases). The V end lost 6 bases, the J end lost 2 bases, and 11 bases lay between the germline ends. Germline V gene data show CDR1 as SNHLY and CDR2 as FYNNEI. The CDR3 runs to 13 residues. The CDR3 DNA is TGTGCCAGCAGGTATACTAGAGCCTACGAGCAGTACTTC. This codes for CASRYTRAYEQYF.

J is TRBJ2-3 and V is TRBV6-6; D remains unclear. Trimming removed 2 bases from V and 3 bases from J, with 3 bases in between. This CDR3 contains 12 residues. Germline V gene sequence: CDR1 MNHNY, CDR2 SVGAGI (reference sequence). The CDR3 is CASSYETDTQYF. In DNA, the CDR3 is TGTGCCAGCAGTTACGAGACAGATACGCAGTATTTT.

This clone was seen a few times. The DNA of the CDR3 is TGTGCCAGCAGCCAAGAGGGGGCAATGGGGAACAATGAGCAGTTCTTC. Protein product: CASSQEGAMGNNEQFF. The chain joins TRBV4-2 to TRBJ2-1, with D perhaps TRBD1 (6 bases). Per germline, CDR1 LGHNA and CDR2 YNFKEQ. CDR3 length: 16 amino acids. V was shortened by 0 bases and J by 5 bases, with 14 bases between the two germline ends.

The CDR3 nucleotides are TGTGCCAGCAGTGAAGCGCTGCTCAATCCCGGAATGAACACTGAAGCTTTCTTT. It translates to CASSEALLNPGMNTEAFF. The chain is built from TRBV2 and TRBJ1-1; the D is unclear. CDR3 length: 18 residues. CDR1 and CDR2 from the germline V gene are SNHLY and FYNNEI. Trimming left V 0 bases short and J 0 bases short, with 17 bases between.

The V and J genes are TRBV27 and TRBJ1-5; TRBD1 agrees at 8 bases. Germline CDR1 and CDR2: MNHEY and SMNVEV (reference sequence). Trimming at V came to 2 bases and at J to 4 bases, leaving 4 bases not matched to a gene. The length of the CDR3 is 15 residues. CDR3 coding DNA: TGTGCCAGCAGTTTAGGGGGACAGGCAAATCAGCCCCAGCATTTT. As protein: CASSLGGQANQPQHF.

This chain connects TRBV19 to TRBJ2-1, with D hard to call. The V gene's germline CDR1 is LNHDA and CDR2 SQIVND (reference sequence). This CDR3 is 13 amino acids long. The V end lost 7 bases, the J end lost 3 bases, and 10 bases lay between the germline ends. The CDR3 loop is CASTLKGYNEQFF. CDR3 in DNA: TGTGCCAGTACCCTGAAAGGCTACAATGAGCAGTTCTTC.

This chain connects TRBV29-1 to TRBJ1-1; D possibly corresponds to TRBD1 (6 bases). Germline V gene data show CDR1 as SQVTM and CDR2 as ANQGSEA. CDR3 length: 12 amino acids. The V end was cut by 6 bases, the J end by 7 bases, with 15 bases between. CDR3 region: CSVLQGPVEAFF. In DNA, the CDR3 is TGCAGCGTACTGCAGGGGCCGGTTGAAGCTTTCTTT. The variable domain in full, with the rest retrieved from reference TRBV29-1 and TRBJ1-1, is SAVISQKPSRDICQRGTSLTIQCQVDSQVTMMFWYRQQPGQSLTLIATANQGSEATYESGFVIDKFPISRPNLTFSTLTVSNMSPEDSSIYLCSVLQGPVEAFFGQGTRLTVV.

In DNA form, the CDR3 reads TGCGCCAGCAGCCAACGTAGCGGGGGGGGCTCCTACAATGAGCAGTTCTTC. Its protein product is CASSQRSGGGSYNEQFF. The V gene is TRBV4-1, the J gene TRBJ2-1, with 11 positions matching TRBD2. V shed 2 bases, J shed 0 bases, and the junction held 3 bases outside the gene matches. This CDR3 is 17 amino acids long. Looked up from germline, CDR1 is MGHRA and CDR2 is YSYEKL.

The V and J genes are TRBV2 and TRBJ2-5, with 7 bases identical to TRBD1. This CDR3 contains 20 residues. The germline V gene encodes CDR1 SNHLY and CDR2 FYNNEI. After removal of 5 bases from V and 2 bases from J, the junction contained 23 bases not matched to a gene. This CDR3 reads CASSFGRGGLTFFKQETQYF. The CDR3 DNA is TGTGCCAGCAGTTTCGGTAGAGGGGGCCTGACCTTTTTCAAACAAGAGACCCAGTACTTC.

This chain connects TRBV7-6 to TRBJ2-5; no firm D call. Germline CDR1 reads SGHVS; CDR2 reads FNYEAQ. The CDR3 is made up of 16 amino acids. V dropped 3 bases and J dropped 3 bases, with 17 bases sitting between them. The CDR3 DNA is TGTGCCAGCAGCTTCCCTCCGGAACGGAAGGAAGAGACCCAGTACTTC. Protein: CASSFPPERKEETQYF.